The present T cell receptor beta chain was sequenced within a study of identifying expanded T cells in peripheral blood (dated by TCRdb to about 2019). Looking at the study overall: Separate aliquots of the same genomic DNA pool were sequenced to produce technical replicates, and four replicates were compared in pairs. Study-wide conclusions, independent of this receptor: For all healthy donors, the variance in clone template counts between approximately two-week samples rose significantly as total template count increased. Across all healthy-donor time intervals, the beta-binomial model significantly lowered both the number of clones called differentially abundant and the false-positive rate. The binomial model flagged approximately 1.2 differentially abundant clones between technical replicates, compared with around 15 over two weeks and 19 over around four weeks. It was expected by the authors that biological variance in healthy repertoires might increase further over much longer intervals, such as months to years.

No immune events, such as infections, were documented for the healthy donors during the collection period. Blood repertoires from healthy donors were used as a training cohort for calibrating time-dependent variance in a beta-binomial model of differential abundance of T-cell clones. The training cohort included approximately 10 healthy donors, of whom 3 were female and 7 were male. The donors were between roughly 29 and 65 years old, with an average age of approximately 46 years. Whole blood was collected from each healthy donor at three time points spaced two weeks apart and obtained from a commercial supplier. Genomic DNA was extracted from unsorted whole blood for immunosequencing. TCRbeta CDR3 regions were profiled by bias-controlled multiplex PCR amplification of genomic DNA with the immunoSEQ Assay. Processing in the source paper ran as follows. To quantify the absolute abundance of each unique TCRbeta CDR3 region, the sequences were collapsed and filtered. Differential abundance was tested with a binomial (Fisher-equivalent) model and with a beta-binomial model adding time-dependent variance fitted from healthy donors. Clones with fewer than 5 combined templates were removed, and a clone was called differentially abundant if the clone's Benjamini-Hochberg FDR was below 0.01. The form v = (b*log(k)+a)^2 was used to model beta-binomial variance as a function of total template count across the two samples. Entries here come from immuneACCESS through TCRdb and include only in-frame sequences with V and J called. Some clones fail to appear in such tables; in the studies checked, an unresolved V gene covers under half of the shortfall, and the cause of the remainder is unknown. The DNA was the basis for D and trimming; V, J and clone size are from that table. Counted in this sample were approximately 90,000 clones; about nine tenths of them appeared once. The ten largest clones take up 3.5% to 4.5% of the sample.

To note about this clone: The antigen it binds to is not known. Base qualities are missing; no much larger clone stands one base away.

Taken from cysteine to phenylalanine, the CDR3 has 18 residues. Here the CDR3 DNA is all that survives: 54 bases in frame from base 1. At the junction V is shortened by 7 bases and J by 2 bases; bases outside the gene matches: 16. Taken from the germline V gene (reference sequence), the CDR1 and CDR2 loops are MNHEY and SMNVEV. Specimen: blood. The chain is encoded by TRBV27 joined to TRBJ2-2, with 7 central nucleotides matching TRBD1. This receptor was identified in a person aged 18 to 69 in good health. The CDR3 region has the sequence CASTSWAYTGDNTGELFF. At the DNA level, the sequence is TGTGCCAGCACCAGTTGGGCCTACACAGGGGACAACACCGGGGAGCTGTTTTTT.